This T cell receptor beta chain appears in the sequencing data of a study of cytomegalovirus exposure and HLA in healthy donors. Whole-study findings and limits: In vitro assays verified that three CMV-associated chains recognized CMV antigens specifically.

A multiplex PCR was run with 60 Vbeta primers and 13 Jbeta primers. Authors' methods: Approximately 10 million shared chains were among approximately 80 million unique TCR beta chains counted in a later analysis. Assay: immunoSEQ multiplex PCR; the TCRdb copy retains only in-frame clones and omits some. The DNA was the basis for D and trimming; V, J and clone size are from that table. The sample lists about 110,000 clones; under 70% were seen once. As for this clone: As yet, its antigen is unknown.

The V end was cut by 4 bases, the J end by 0 bases, with 17 bases between. The CDR3 loop spans 17 amino acids. From germline, CDR1 is SGDLS and CDR2 YYNGEE. The TCR comes from a young man in good health and CMV-seropositive. Source material: PBMCs. The V call is TRBV9, the J call TRBJ1-3, with D unclear. This CDR3 reads CASSPRATVSSGNTIYF. For the CDR3, the DNA is TGTGCCAGCAGCCCACGTGCCACAGTGAGCTCTGGAAACACCATATATTTT.